Given below is one T cell receptor beta chain in context. Its matching antigen is unknown. The source of the sample is a study of cytomegalovirus exposure and HLA in healthy donors. Across the whole study: Out of 150 million to 200 million T cells, an earlier analysis found around 120 million unique TCR beta sequences in total. Findings of the study overall: Available immune exposure information covered CMV serostatus only. Follow-up analysis found HLA locus-dependent TCR association rates, highest for DRB1 and lowest for HLA-C.

The PCR was carried out with 60 Vbeta primers and 13 Jbeta primers. Profiling relied on immunoSEQ multiplex PCR, and the TCRdb table lists in-frame clones only, not all of them. This sample has some 130,000 clones, with 79% found just once. Source material: PBMCs. The receptor's source is a man aged 18 to 29 in good health and CMV-seronegative.

The CDR3 bases are TGTGCCAGCGTCCAGCGAATAGATACGCAGTATTTT. This encodes CASVQRIDTQYF. The V and J genes are TRBV2 and TRBJ2-3; D not resolved. Germline values: CDR1 SNHLY, CDR2 FYNNEI. Trimming cost V 8 bases and J 5 bases, with 11 bases left between them. This CDR3 has 12 residues.